The 15 T cell receptor beta chains reported below all come from one sample, sequenced in a study of blood T cells in healthy people across ages. Primers used in a second PCR of roughly 7 to 12 cycles were a sample-barcoded 5' primer and a J-beta primer mix. Using its own MiXCR run on the 5' RACE reads, TCRdb lists one record per CDR3 protein. The sample includes roughly 720,000 distinct CDR3 sequences, less than 70% of them seen just once. Source material: blood. These receptors originate from a man older than 75 in good health.

The rearrangement uses TRBV7-8 and TRBJ2-7, with D possibly TRBD1 on 5 matching bases. Trimming shortened V by 5 bases and J by 2 bases, and 19 bases separated the two germline ends. This CDR3 comprises 16 residues. The germline V gene has CDR1 SGHVS and CDR2 FQNEAQ. The CDR3 bases are TGTGCCAGCAGCATCCCTTCCACAGGAGATACCTACGAGCAGTACTTC. Amino acid sequence: CASSIPSTGDTYEQYF.

The CDR3 coding sequence is TGTGCCAGCAGCTCGCAGTTTGGTAGCGGCTCCTACGAGCAGTACTTC. Protein sequence: CASSSQFGSGSYEQYF. The V call is TRBV5-4, the J call TRBJ2-7; tentative D call: TRBD2 (6 bases). This CDR3 is 16 amino acids long. Looked up from germline, CDR1 is SGHNT and CDR2 is YYREEE (reference sequence). The ends were cut back, 3 bases at V and 0 bases at J, with 16 bases in the middle.

This clonotype has a handful of counts. The gene calls are TRBV20-1 and TRBJ2-7; 12 bases map to TRBD2. Germline V CDR1 and CDR2: DFQATT, SNEGSKA (reference sequence). The J segment lost 6 bases and the V segment lost 5 bases, leaving 11 bases of the junction unmatched. The CDR3 is 15 residues long. The CDR3 loop reads CSARMLTSGSTEQYF. The CDR3 bases are TGCAGTGCTCGTATGTTGACTAGCGGGAGTACCGAGCAGTACTTC.

The chain employs TRBV7-6 and TRBJ2-1, with 9 bases identical to TRBD2. The CDR3 is made up of 15 amino acids. CDR1 and CDR2 from the germline V gene are SGHVS and FNYEAQ. The J segment lost 6 bases and the V segment lost 5 bases, leaving 8 bases of the junction unmatched. CDR3 amino acids: CASSRSGGGANEQFF. The CDR3 DNA is TGTGCCAGCAGCCGTAGCGGGGGAGGGGCCAATGAGCAGTTCTTC. Variable domain in full (rest from reference TRBV7-6 and TRBJ2-1): GAGVSQSPRYKVTKRGQDVALRCDPISGHVSLYWYRQALGQGPEFLTYFNYEAQQDKSGLPNDRFSAERPEGSISTLTIQRTEQRDSAMYRCASSRSGGGANEQFFGPGTRLTVL.

This chain uses TRBV5-1 with TRBJ2-7; a possible D gene is TRBD1 (6 bases). CDR3 length equals 15 residues. The V and J ends lost 4 bases and 2 bases respectively, with 16 bases between them. The germline V gene encodes CDR1 SGHRS and CDR2 YFSETQ. CDR3 DNA: TGCGCCAGCAGCGATGGTGGGACACTCCCCTACGAGCAGTACTTC. It codes for CASSDGGTLPYEQYF.

This CDR3 reads CASSIGVTGELFF. For the CDR3, the DNA is TGTGCCAGTAGTATAGGGGTTACCGGGGAGCTGTTTTTT. The rearrangement uses TRBV19 and TRBJ2-2, with unresolved D. V lost 1 base and J lost 5, with 5 bases in between. The CDR3 has 13 residues. Looked up from germline, CDR1 is LNHDA and CDR2 is SQIVND (reference sequence).

In this sample, this clonotype turned up a few times. The CDR3 DNA sequence: TGCAGTGCTCAAAAGGCCTACGAGCAGTACTTC. Translation gives CSAQKAYEQYF. The rearrangement joins TRBV20-1 to TRBJ2-4; unclear D gene. The J call may not be correct, given that the DNA end is closer to TRBJ2-7. Germline assignment: CDR1 DFQATT and CDR2 SNEGSKA (reference sequence). This CDR3 has 11 amino acids.

This clonotype was seen a handful of times. This chain joins TRBV12-3 or TRBV12-4 and TRBJ2-2; no reliable D call. V lost 10 bases to trimming and J lost 1 base, with 10 bases between them. This CDR3 is 13 amino acids long. CDR3 loop: CAIRGGNTGELFF. The CDR3 DNA sequence: TGTGCCATTAGAGGTGGGAACACCGGGGAGCTGTTTTTT.

The chain recombines TRBV7-3 with TRBJ2-2; D unclear. The CDR3 runs to 13 residues. Germline lookup yields CDR1 SGHTA and CDR2 FQGTGA. Deletions cut 5 bases from V and 7 bases from J, with 11 bases between. The CDR3: CASSVGRSGELFF. The CDR3 nucleotides read TGTGCCAGCAGCGTAGGGCGGAGCGGGGAGCTGTTTTTT.

A few counts support this clonotype. The chain employs TRBV7-2 and TRBJ2-7; D possibly corresponds to TRBD1 (6 bases). The germline V gene encodes CDR1 SGHTA and CDR2 FQGNSA. Trimming took 6 bases from V and 0 from J, leaving 15 bases between them. This CDR3 comprises 15 residues. The CDR3 loop is CASRPSRDNSYEQYF. The CDR3 DNA sequence: TGTGCCAGCAGACCAAGCCGGGACAACTCCTACGAGCAGTACTTC.

This clonotype came up a few times. This chain joins TRBV7-2 and TRBJ2-4; 13 bases match TRBD2. The CDR3 is 18 residues long. The junction had 9 bases not matched to a gene; V was cut back by 5 bases and J by 2 bases. Germline V gives CDR1 SGHTA, CDR2 FQGNSA. The CDR3 loop is CASSLPLAGGPTKNIQYF. The CDR3 DNA reads as TGTGCCAGCAGCCTCCCACTAGCGGGAGGGCCGACCAAAAACATTCAGTACTTC. Full variable domain (outside the CDR3, taken from reference TRBV7-2 and TRBJ2-4): GAGVSQSPSNKVTEKGKDVELRCDPISGHTALYWYRQSLGQGLEFLIYFQGNSAPDKSGLPSDRFSAERTGGSVSTLTIQRTQQEDSAVYLCASSLPLAGGPTKNIQYFGAGTRLSVL.

The gene calls are TRBV29-1 and TRBJ2-2, with 7 bases identical to TRBD2. The CDR3 spans 15 residues. The trim removed 5 bases at V and 5 bases at J, leaving 11 bases unmatched. Looked up from germline, CDR1 is SQVTM and CDR2 is ANQGSEA. As DNA, the CDR3 is TGCAGCGTTTCCTGGTTGGCTAGCGGAACCGGGGAGCTGTTTTTT. Protein product: CSVSWLASGTGELFF.

This clonotype was seen a handful of times. The genes are TRBV6-6 and TRBJ1-5, with 7 bases identical to TRBD1. The CDR3 has 14 residues. J was trimmed by 5 bases and V by 7 bases; bases with no gene match: 8. The V gene's germline CDR1 is MNHNY and CDR2 SVGAGI (reference sequence). CDR3 amino acids: CASNPTGKYQPQHF. DNA of the CDR3: TGTGCCAGCAACCCGACAGGGAAATATCAGCCCCAGCATTTT.

This clonotype has a handful of counts. V usage is TRBV28 and J usage is TRBJ2-7; tentatively, D is TRBD1 (5 bases). Per germline, CDR1 MDHEN and CDR2 SYDVKM. Trimming left V 6 bases short and J 10 bases short, with 16 bases between. The CDR3 length is 12 residues. For the CDR3, the DNA is TGTGCCAGCAGCCCGTTCCCGACAGAACAGTACTTC. This codes for CASSPFPTEQYF.

The V gene is TRBV6-6, the J gene TRBJ2-3, with 9 bases fitting TRBD1. Germline V lookup: CDR1 MNHNY, CDR2 SVGAGI (reference sequence). There are 13 residues in the CDR3. J lost 5 bases, V lost 6 bases, and 3 bases had no gene match. In DNA form, the CDR3 reads TGTGCCAGCAGGCGGGACAGGGAAGATACGCAGTATTTT. Its translation is CASRRDREDTQYF.